This T cell receptor beta chain was captured in a study of blood T cell repertoires in COVID-19. Study summary: The United States, Italy and Spain were the sources of the acute and convalescent COVID-19 samples. PBMCs, B-cell-depleted T cells, or T cells provided the cDNA or gDNA that made up the material.

Two negative PCRs, clearance, or symptom resolution characterized the recovered Cohort 3 donors. V gave up 3 bases and J gave up 6 bases; unmatched junction bases: 10. CDR3 length: 15 residues. CDR1 and CDR2 (germline): LGHNA, YSLEER. Authors' data handling: Reference gene primer amplification in the assay estimated nucleated cell counts. Sequenced by immunoSEQ multiplex PCR; TCRdb stores in-frame clones only, minus some. V and J calls plus clone size are reproduced from that table; the DNA served to infer D and trimming. This table has roughly 150,000 clones, approximately 90% appearing once. Sequences were obtained from PBMCs or T cells enriched from blood (not recorded which). This chain links TRBV4-3 with TRBJ1-2, with 7 bases aligning to TRBD1. The TCR was taken from a man in his fifties who had recovered from COVID-19. The CDR3 nucleotides read TGCGCCAGCAGCCAGCAAACAGGGGCCGGGCATGGCTACACCTTC. This sequence encodes CASSQQTGAGHGYTF.